This T cell receptor beta chain comes out of a study of patients and donors after allogeneic stem cell transplantation. TCRdb called the RT-PCR reads again in MiXCR, with one record for every CDR3 protein. The repertoire holds about 230,000 distinct CDR3 sequences, with about 14% as singletons. This clonotype showed up just a few times. In germline, CDR1 is DFQATT, CDR2 SNEGSKA (reference sequence). This CDR3 has 13 amino acids. The ends were cut back, 8 bases at V and 0 bases at J, with 13 bases in the middle. This sequence originates from a human donor who was either an allogeneic HSCT recipient or a stem cell or donor lymphocyte infusion donor (not recorded which). It is not recorded whose cells these are; they may come from a transplant donor. The sequenced sample consisted of blood, either unsorted or a sorted T cell fraction (not recorded which). The chain recombines TRBV20-1 with TRBJ2-5; no clear D gene. The CDR3 loop reads CSLPPADQETQYF. For the CDR3, the DNA is TGCAGTCTTCCCCCCGCGGACCAAGAGACCCAGTACTTC.